Following are 30 T cell receptor beta chains from one sample sequenced in a study of blood T cell repertoires in COVID-19. Data came from immunoSEQ multiplex PCR; TCRdb stores just in-frame clones and leaves some out. The repertoire includes about 120,000 clones, roughly 82% of them detected once, and 15% to 20% sits in the top ten. Sequenced: peripheral blood. Receptor source: an older woman with acute or convalescent COVID-19.

The rearrangement uses TRBV28 and TRBJ2-7; D might be TRBD1 (6 bases). V dropped 7 bases and J dropped 6 bases, with 19 bases sitting between them. The CDR3 spans 14 residues. The germline V gene has CDR1 MDHEN and CDR2 SYDVKM. CDR3 loop: CASKSRDNNPEQYF. CDR3 nucleotides: TGTGCCAGCAAGTCTCGGGACAACAACCCCGAGCAGTACTTC.

The V gene is TRBV27, the J gene TRBJ2-1; TRBD1 matches 10 bases. This CDR3 has 18 amino acids. Losses at the gene ends were 2 bases for V and 2 bases for J; bases not matched to a gene: 9. Germline values: CDR1 MNHEY, CDR2 SMNVEV (reference sequence). The CDR3 here is CASSLEFLGTGAYNEQFF. The CDR3 DNA reads TGTGCCAGCAGTTTAGAATTTCTGGGGACAGGGGCCTACAATGAGCAGTTCTTC.

A single count supports this clone. V usage is TRBV14 and J usage is TRBJ2-1; D possibly corresponds to TRBD1 (6 bases). Germline CDR1 is SGHDN and CDR2 is FVKESK. Trimming stripped 4 bases from V and 5 bases from J, with 9 bases between. The CDR3 totals 13 residues. The CDR3 bases are TGTGCCAGCAGCCGAAACAGGGACAATGAGCAGTTCTTC. Its protein is CASSRNRDNEQFF.

J is TRBJ1-1 and V is TRBV2; D call uncertain. V lost 0 bases, J lost 7 bases, and 3 bases lay in between. The CDR3 is made up of 11 amino acids. Germline values: CDR1 SNHLY, CDR2 FYNNEI. The CDR3 protein is CASSEASEAFF. DNA of the CDR3: TGTGCCAGCAGTGAAGCCAGTGAAGCTTTCTTT.

Notes on this clone: In the same sample, other DNA sequences code for this CDR3. The rearrangement uses TRBV20-1 and TRBJ2-7; 7 bases are shared with TRBD1. The CDR3 is 13 residues long. Per the germline V gene, CDR1 is DFQATT and CDR2 is SNEGSKA (reference sequence). The junction had 2 bases not matched to a gene; V was cut back by 3 bases and J by 0 bases. The CDR3 protein is CSASRDSSYEQYF. CDR3 bases: TGCAGTGCTAGTCGGGACAGCTCCTACGAGCAGTACTTC.

This chain joins TRBV19 and TRBJ1-5; TRBD1 agrees at 8 bases. The trim removed 8 bases at V and 1 base at J, leaving 4 bases unmatched. Germline V CDR1 and CDR2: LNHDA, SQIVND (reference sequence). This CDR3 has 14 residues. The CDR3 nucleotides are TGTGCCAGTGGGGGGACAGGAAGCAATCAGCCCCAGCATTTT. It specifies CASGGTGSNQPQHF.

The chain has TRBV18 and TRBJ2-5, with D possibly TRBD1 on 5 matching bases. Looked up from germline, CDR1 is KGHSH and CDR2 is LQKENI. This CDR3 contains 14 residues. Trimming took off 6 bases at V and 2 bases at J, with 13 bases between the two ends. CDR3 protein: CASSPRQIQETQYF. CDR3 DNA: TGTGCCAGCTCGCCCAGACAGATACAAGAGACCCAGTACTTC. The entire variable domain, with the rest obtained from reference TRBV18 and TRBJ2-5, is as follows: NAGVMQNPRHLVRRRGQEARLRCSPMKGHSHVYWYRQLPEEGLKFMVYLQKENIIDESGMPKERFSAEFPKEGPSILRIQQVVRGDSAAYFCASSPRQIQETQYFGPGTRLLVL.

In nucleotides, the CDR3 is TGTGCCAGCAGCGTAGTATACGGGACTGAAGCTTTCTTT. Translating gives CASSVVYGTEAFF. The rearrangement uses TRBV9 and TRBJ1-1; D uncertain. The V gene lost 0 bases and the J gene lost 5 bases, with 8 bases spanning the gap. Germline V gene sequence: CDR1 SGDLS, CDR2 YYNGEE. The CDR3 sequence is 13 residues long.

The chain carries TRBV19 and TRBJ2-7, with 11 bases identical to TRBD1. This CDR3 region has 12 residues. Germline lookup yields CDR1 LNHDA and CDR2 SQIVND (reference sequence). With V trimmed by 6 bases and J by 12 bases, 7 bases remained unmatched. The CDR3: CASSQGQGAPYF. In DNA form, the CDR3 reads TGTGCCAGTAGCCAAGGACAGGGGGCCCCGTACTTC.

This clone has a single count. V is TRBV6-5 and J is TRBJ2-7, with D maybe TRBD1 (5 bases). V was pared by 6 bases and J by 0 bases, with 15 bases between. Germline assignment: CDR1 MNHEY and CDR2 SVGAGI. The CDR3 length is 15 residues. The CDR3 DNA is TGTGCCAGCAGGGTGTTTTTGGGGCCCTCCTACGAGCAGTACTTC. Protein product: CASRVFLGPSYEQYF.

This clone was seen many times. The V gene is TRBV7-9, the J gene TRBJ1-5, with 9 bases matching TRBD1. The V and J ends lost 3 bases and 5 bases, in that order; junction bases with no gene match: 11. There are 17 residues in the CDR3. The V gene's germline CDR1 is SEHNR and CDR2 FQNEAQ (reference sequence). CDR3 protein: CASSLGQGSGRDQPQHF. The DNA for the CDR3 is TGTGCCAGCAGCTTGGGACAGGGAAGTGGACGGGATCAGCCCCAGCATTTT.

The V call is TRBV11-2, the J call TRBJ2-5, with TRBD2 matching 7 bases. The CDR3 spans 13 residues. V was clipped by 2 bases and J by 9 bases; unmatched bases: 6. CDR1 and CDR2 from the germline V gene are SGHAT and FQNNGV. DNA for the CDR3: TGTGCCAGCAGCTTATATAGGGCGGGGGCCCAGTACTTC. This codes for CASSLYRAGAQYF.

The rearrangement joins TRBV7-2 to TRBJ2-5, with 7 bases lining up with TRBD2. V gave up 2 bases and J gave up 5 bases; unmatched junction bases: 2. Germline lookup yields CDR1 SGHTA and CDR2 FQGNSA. The CDR3 totals 13 residues. The DNA of the CDR3 is TGTGCCAGCAGCTTAATCGGGGGGGAGACCCAGTACTTC. Protein sequence: CASSLIGGETQYF.

The gene calls are TRBV7-2 and TRBJ2-3; TRBD2 matches 11 bases. This CDR3 is 14 amino acids long. Germline CDR1 and CDR2: SGHTA and FQGNSA. Trimming took 8 bases from V and 4 from J; bases not matched to a gene: 5. This chain's CDR3 is CASLIAGGADTQYF. The CDR3 coding sequence is TGTGCCAGCCTAATAGCGGGGGGGGCAGATACGCAGTATTTT.

This chain joins TRBV13 and TRBJ2-2, with 8 bases that match TRBD1. The V gene's germline CDR1 is PRHDT and CDR2 FYEKMQ (reference sequence). The junction had 12 bases not matched to a gene; V was cut back by 5 bases and J by 4 bases. The CDR3 is 17 residues long. The CDR3 DNA follows: TGTGCCAGCAGCATGACTCGTTGGACAGGGTTCACCGGGGAGCTGTTTTTT. Residues: CASSMTRWTGFTGELFF.

The chain uses TRBV11-2 and TRBJ1-4; a weak D match, TRBD1 (6 bases). This CDR3 is 15 amino acids long. Germline CDR1 SGHAT, CDR2 FQNNGV. Trimming stripped 5 bases from V and 4 bases from J, with 14 bases between. CDR3: CASSAGQSYNEKLFF. CDR3 sequence (DNA): TGTGCCAGCAGCGCTGGACAGAGTTATAATGAAAAACTGTTTTTT.

This clone was picked up many times. The chain combines TRBV19 with TRBJ1-2; 9 positions agree with TRBD1. The CDR3 runs 14 residues. CDR1 is LNHDA, CDR2 SQIVND, per germline (reference sequence). Germline trimming cut 5 bases from V and 6 bases from J; bases unmatched to any gene: 7. The CDR3 coding sequence is TGTGCCAGTAGTTTTTCCGGGACAGGGAATGGCTACACCTTC. Translation gives CASSFSGTGNGYTF. The full variable domain, in which reference TRBV19 and TRBJ1-2 provide the parts outside the CDR3, is DGGITQSPKYLFRKEGQNVTLSCEQNLNHDAMYWYRQDPGQGLRLIYYSQIVNDFQKGDIAEGYSVSREKKESFPLTVTSAQKNPTAFYLCASSFSGTGNGYTFGSGTRLTVV.

The rearrangement links TRBV18 to TRBJ1-3; D gene uncertain. The germline V gene has CDR1 KGHSH and CDR2 LQKENI. The CDR3 is 17 amino acids. V was clipped by 3 bases and J by 4 bases, with 19 bases between them. The CDR3 bases are TGTGCCAGCTCACCTTTTGTAACAACTATAGACGGAAACACCATATATTTT. Translated: CASSPFVTTIDGNTIYF.

This chain uses TRBV29-1 with TRBJ2-1, with 7 bases aligning to TRBD1. V dropped 5 bases and J dropped 6; count of bases not matched to a gene: 7. The CDR3 runs to 13 residues. Looked up from germline, CDR1 is SQVTM and CDR2 is ANQGSEA. The CDR3 DNA sequence: TGCAGCGTTAGTACAGGGGTCGGCAATGAGCAGTTCTTC. Its translation: CSVSTGVGNEQFF.

The CDR3 is CASSLSRDGTQYF. As DNA, the CDR3 is TGTGCCAGCAGCTTATCCAGGGATGGCACCCAGTACTTC. The chain employs TRBV7-3 and TRBJ2-5; TRBD1 is a possible D gene (5 bases). V lost 2 bases, J lost 8 bases, and 12 bases lay in between. Germline lookup yields CDR1 SGHTA and CDR2 FQGTGA. The CDR3 runs 13 residues. The full variable domain, with the rest looked up from reference TRBV7-3 and TRBJ2-5, is GAGVSQTPSNKVTEKGKYVELRCDPISGHTALYWYRQSLGQGPEFLIYFQGTGAADDSGLPNDRFFAVRPEGSVSTLKIQRTERGDSAVYLCASSLSRDGTQYFGPGTRLLVL.

V and J are TRBV27 and TRBJ2-2; the D gene is possibly TRBD1 (5 bases). The CDR3 covers 13 residues. With 6 bases removed from V and 1 base from J, the gap between germline ends came to 6 bases. Germline values: CDR1 MNHEY, CDR2 SMNVEV (reference sequence). CDR3 sequence (DNA): TGTGCCAGCAGAGGGGAGAACACCGGGGAGCTGTTTTTT. Translated: CASRGENTGELFF.

This clone was recorded once. The CDR3 DNA sequence: TGTGCCAGCATCCCGGGACAGGGCCACAATGAGCAGTTCTTC. As protein: CASIPGQGHNEQFF. The chain employs TRBV2 and TRBJ2-1; the match to TRBD1 covers 9 bases. The CDR3 extends over 14 amino acids. Trimming at V came to 7 bases and at J to 5 bases, leaving 6 bases not matched to a gene. Germline-derived CDR1 and CDR2 are SNHLY and FYNNEI.

CDR3 amino acids: CAWSHRGLLPTGGGGGYTF. DNA for the CDR3: TGTGCCTGGAGCCATCGGGGGCTCCTACCGACAGGGGGAGGTGGTGGCTACACCTTC. This chain links TRBV30 with TRBJ1-2, with TRBD1 identical over 9 bases. The CDR3 spans 19 residues. Germline trimming cut 3 bases from V and 7 bases from J; bases unmatched to any gene: 24. Germline V gene data show CDR1 as GTSNPN and CDR2 as SVGIG (reference sequence).

About this clone itself: Additional DNA sequences in this sample encode the identical CDR3. The V and J genes are TRBV6-2 or TRBV6-3 and TRBJ1-5; tentatively, D is TRBD1 (5 bases). Germline V gene data show CDR1 as MNHEY and CDR2 as SVGEGT. V lost 2 bases to trimming and J lost 2 bases, with 7 bases between them. The CDR3 runs 14 residues. For the CDR3, the DNA is TGTGCCAGCAGTTACGCGGGGGGCAATCAGCCCCAGCATTTT. Its protein is CASSYAGGNQPQHF.

The rearrangement links TRBV7-3 to TRBJ2-1; 12 nucleotides match TRBD1. This CDR3 contains 17 residues. With 1 base clipped from V and 13 bases from J, the junction kept 14 bases outside the gene matches. In germline, CDR1 is SGHTA, CDR2 FQGTGA. The CDR3 DNA reads TGTGCCAGCAGCTTAATGTCCGGGACAGGGGGCTCGGTTGAACAGTTCTTC. Translated: CASSLMSGTGGSVEQFF.

This clone was counted between two and nine times. The chain is built from TRBV30 and TRBJ1-3; no reliable D call. V was pared by 8 bases and J by 0 bases, with 11 bases between. Germline CDR1 and CDR2: GTSNPN and SVGIG (reference sequence). This CDR3 is 13 amino acids long. CDR3 DNA: TGTGCCGTTGCGCGAGGCTCTGGAAACACCATATATTTT. It is translated as CAVARGSGNTIYF.

J is TRBJ2-1 and V is TRBV3-1 (or the pseudogene TRBV3-2); perhaps TRBD1 as D (6 bases). V lost 2 bases to trimming and J lost 8 bases, with 13 bases between them. The CDR3 runs 14 residues. Germline-derived CDR1 and CDR2 are LGHDT and YNNKEL (reference sequence). CDR3 nucleotide sequence: TGTGCCAGCAGCCAATTCTCAGGACAGTATGAGCAGTTCTTC. This gives the protein CASSQFSGQYEQFF.

The rearrangement links TRBV6-4 to TRBJ1-2; D may be TRBD1 (5 bases). Germline V CDR1 and CDR2: MRHNA, SNTAGT. V was pared by 3 bases and J by 5 bases, with 7 bases between. The CDR3 covers 12 residues. DNA of the CDR3: TGTGCCAGCAGTGATAGGGGATATGGCTACACCTTC. This gives the protein CASSDRGYGYTF.

This clone has a single count. This chain connects TRBV2 to TRBJ1-2; 12 bases fit TRBD1. With 1 base clipped from V and 5 bases from J, the junction kept 14 bases outside the gene matches. The CDR3 runs to 19 residues. CDR1 SNHLY and CDR2 FYNNEI come from the germline V gene. The CDR3 bases are TGTGCCAGCAGTGAAGGAGTTACGGGACAGGGGGCACTCTCTTATGGCTACACCTTC. It translates to CASSEGVTGQGALSYGYTF.

V is TRBV20-1 and J is TRBJ2-1; D may be TRBD2 (7 bases). The CDR3 extends over 17 amino acids. V was shortened by 3 bases and J by 0 bases, with 18 bases between the two germline ends. CDR1 and CDR2 from the germline V gene are DFQATT and SNEGSKA (reference sequence). The CDR3 nucleotides are TGCAGTGCTAGTCCCCCGGGGGGCCGGAGCTCCTACAATGAGCAGTTCTTC. Amino acid sequence: CSASPPGGRSSYNEQFF.